This T cell receptor (beta chain) is drawn from a study of blood T cell repertoires in COVID-19. Study details: In each case, the material was cDNA or gDNA derived from T cells, B-cell-depleted T cells, or PBMCs.

The CDR3 has 17 amino acids. Per germline, CDR1 ENHRY and CDR2 SYGVKD. The J segment lost 0 bases and the V segment lost 4 bases, leaving 6 bases of the junction unmatched. The assay was immunoSEQ multiplex PCR, and TCRdb's table has in-frame clones only and misses some. Among 200,000 to 300,000 clones listed, 75% to 85% were seen once. The clonotype was recovered from a man in his forties who had recovered from COVID-19. The rearrangement links TRBV10-3 to TRBJ2-6, with 7 positions matching TRBD1. Sequenced sample: peripheral blood. This CDR3 is CAISAGTAYSGANVLTF. In DNA, the CDR3 is TGTGCCATCAGTGCCGGGACAGCTTACTCTGGGGCCAACGTCCTGACTTTC.